The TCR beta chain described here comes from a study of T cells in Graves' hyperthyroidism and ophthalmopathy (dated by TCRdb to about 2019). Regarding the research as a whole: Peripheral blood samples were taken at initial diagnosis, before any treatment was given. TCR Vbeta CDR3 sequencing of some 140 peripheral blood samples (fewer than 45 ophthalmopathy, roughly 72 hyperthyroidism and about 17 progressor patients) is reported in the paper. For training and testing, the approximately 92 patients in the discovery cohort were randomly divided in a 7:3 ratio. To identify distinguishing TCR V-J signatures, a discovery cohort of some 99 patients was used, comprising 40 to 45 with Graves' ophthalmopathy and some 60 with stable Graves' hyperthyroidism. Thyroid tissue and blood T-cell repertoires from six Graves' hyperthyroidism patients were also compared in the study. Prospective prediction of ophthalmopathy was tested in an independent validation cohort consisting of about 19 hyperthyroidism patients and 17 patients who later progressed to ophthalmopathy. Following sampling, methimazole starting at 30 mg daily was given to hyperthyroidism patients, and high-dose intravenous methylprednisolone was given to ophthalmopathy patients. Broader findings and caveats from the paper: No statistical method was used to fix the sample size in advance, and group allocation was not hidden from the investigators. Blood samples also contained most of the expanded thyroid clonotypes (frequency above 0.001), which suggests that blood repertoires may reflect thyroid immune responses. Ophthalmopathy was separated from stable hyperthyroidism by a 13 V-J signature model, with over 85% sensitivity and roughly 81% specificity obtained in cross-validation and 80%/75% obtained in testing. In validation, progression to ophthalmopathy was predicted by the model with around 71% sensitivity and just over 72% specificity, a median of around 6.5 months before onset.

There are 15 amino acids in the CDR3, from cysteine to phenylalanine inclusive. Only the CDR3 DNA is retained, 45 bases long and in frame from the first base. For CDR1 and CDR2, the germline V gene (reference sequence) lists SGHKS and YYEKEE. Germline trimming: 2 bases from V, 1 base from J; junction bases outside gene matches: 4. TCR beta CDR3 regions were amplified from RNA transcripts. The first round of RT-PCR for the TCR CDR3 was performed with the HTBI primer set and the Qiagen OneStep RT-PCR kit. Libraries were constructed in a second round of multiplex PCR, after which size selection and purification were carried out. Libraries were sequenced paired-end with 100 bp reads on an Illumina HiSeq2000. In the authors' own workflow: SOAPnuke was used to process the raw data, throwing out any read that contained adapters or uncalled bases, had a mean Phred below 15, or lacked an exact constant-primer or identifier match. High-quality paired reads were merged using COPE v1.2.5, and each unique nucleotide sequence was defined as a clonotype. MiTCR v1.1 was used to align clonotypes to the IMGT TRBV, TRBD and TRBJ reference segments. Only V-J combinations with frequency above 0.0001, covering about 99% of repertoires, were analysed. A TCS score was defined as the ratio between F50 (clonal expansion) and ExV (chaos), using BLOSUM62-based TCRdist between CDR3 peptides within each V-J. Welch's t-statistics and random forest reduced fewer than 550 V-J features to 10 to 15, which were used in a naive Bayes classifier (R e1071). TCRdb trimmed public reads at Q25 via fastp, called clones via MiXCR and kept in-frame beta chains. Identical CDR3 protein sequences are pooled into one entry, listed with their most common genes and DNA. The V and J calls were determined by TCRdb, not by the authors. Here the sample has some 250,000 distinct CDR3 sequences; roughly 15% occur a single time. Of the sample, 30% to 35% falls within the top ten clones.

This clonotype came up many times. Its antigen is unknown. The input lacks base qualities; no much larger clone sits a single base away. Hyperthyroidism patients were aged 18 to 65 years and newly diagnosed, with disease duration of less than 2 months. Any patient with an uncontrolled infection, another autoimmune disease, pregnancy or lactation was excluded. Clinical symptoms, serum thyroxine and TRAb, thyroid ultrasound, and orbital computed tomography formed the basis for the diagnoses. For progressor patients, blood was drawn at the first diagnosis of hyperthyroidism, before any ophthalmopathy symptoms had appeared. PBMCs were separated from roughly 9.3 ml of fresh peripheral blood using Ficoll-Paque density gradient centrifugation. Progressor patients were first diagnosed with Graves' hyperthyroidism and then developed ophthalmopathy during follow-up. Trizol reagent was used to extract total RNA, and RNA quality was then checked on an Agilent 2100 Bioanalyzer.

The sequence was collected from a woman aged 45-65 years with Graves' hyperthyroidism that later progressed to Graves' ophthalmopathy. The chain is made from TRBV5-5 and TRBJ1-1; the central 8 bases match TRBD1. Sequences were obtained from blood. The DNA sequence is as follows: TGTGCCAGCAGCTTAGACAGGGGACGGAACACTGAAGCTTTCTTT. This codes for CASSLDRGRNTEAFF.